A selection of T cell receptor beta chains follows, all from one sample in a study of blood T cell repertoires in COVID-19. The method was immunoSEQ multiplex PCR; TCRdb's version includes in-frame clones alone and lacks a portion of them. The sample yields fewer than 200,000 clones, about 86% seen once. Sequencing input: peripheral blood. These receptors were collected from a man aged 50 to 59 with active or convalescent COVID-19. Each CDR3 is given with its conserved first and last residue. A D gene is named only where the DNA matches it firmly. The size field is filled for only some rows; it gives once, few, many or a size class.

J: TRBJ2-1; V: TRBV6-6; length: 15; D: TRBD1; size: NA; DNA: TGTGCCAGCAGTTACTTGGGACAGGGGGCGGGTGAGCAGTTCTTC; CDR3: CASSYLGQGAGEQFF
J: TRBJ1-1; V: TRBV11-3; length: 13; D: NA; size: NA; DNA: TGTGCCAGCAGCTTAGAGGCTCGCGGGGAAGCTTTCTTT; CDR3: CASSLEARGEAFF
J: TRBJ1-6; V: TRBV2; length: 15; D: NA; size: NA; DNA: TGTGCCAGCAGTGAGAACAGGGTTGGGAATTCACCCCTCCACTTT; CDR3: CASSENRVGNSPLHF
J: TRBJ2-5; V: TRBV4-1; length: 15; D: NA; size: NA; DNA: TGCGCCAGCAGCCAAGATCTTTACAAGCAAGAGACCCAGTACTTC; CDR3: CASSQDLYKQETQYF
J: TRBJ2-5; V: TRBV9; length: 14; D: NA; size: NA; DNA: TGTGCCAGCAGCGGGCAGGGGAAGGGAGAGACCCAGTACTTC; CDR3: CASSGQGKGETQYF
J: TRBJ2-7; V: TRBV4-1; length: 14; D: NA; size: NA; DNA: TGCGCCAGCAGCCAAGAGCGGGTCTCCTACGAGCAGTACTTC; CDR3: CASSQERVSYEQYF
J: TRBJ1-2; V: TRBV30; length: 12; D: NA; size: NA; DNA: TGTGCCTGGAGCCCCGAGGGAAATGGCTACACCTTC; CDR3: CAWSPEGNGYTF
J: TRBJ2-1; V: TRBV7-9; length: 12; D: TRBD2; size: NA; DNA: TGTGCCAGCAGCTCTAGCGGAGATGAGCAGTTCTTC; CDR3: CASSSSGDEQFF
J: TRBJ2-5; V: TRBV18; length: 14; D: TRBD1; size: once; DNA: TGTGCCAGCTCACTCCAGGGGGTAGGAGAGACCCAGTACTTC; CDR3: CASSLQGVGETQYF
J: TRBJ1-1; V: TRBV5-1; length: 15; D: NA; size: NA; DNA: TGCGCCAGCAGCTTGGGGGGACAACTGAACACTGAAGCTTTCTTT; CDR3: CASSLGGQLNTEAFF
J: TRBJ2-2; V: TRBV9; length: 18; D: TRBD1; size: NA; DNA: TGTGCCAGCAGCGTAGCTTTCGAGGACAGGGACTACACCGGGGAGCTGTTTTTT; CDR3: CASSVAFEDRDYTGELFF
J: TRBJ2-2; V: TRBV11-1; length: 14; D: TRBD1; size: once; DNA: TGTGCCAGCAGCCCGCGAGGACAGGGCGGGGAGCTGTTTTTT; CDR3: CASSPRGQGGELFF
J: TRBJ1-1; V: TRBV6-6; length: 16; D: TRBD1; size: once; DNA: TGTGCCAGCAGTTCACATTCCGGGACAGAGAACACTGAAGCTTTCTTT; CDR3: CASSSHSGTENTEAFF
J: TRBJ2-1; V: TRBV7-9; length: 14; D: NA; size: NA; DNA: TGTGCCAGCACCCCAGCGACTACTAACAATGAGCAGTTCTTC; CDR3: CASTPATTNNEQFF
J: TRBJ1-4; V: TRBV30; length: 11; D: NA; size: NA; DNA: TGTGCCTGGAGCCCGAGGGAAAAACTGTTTTTT; CDR3: CAWSPREKLFF
J: TRBJ1-4; V: TRBV28; length: 15; D: NA; size: NA; DNA: TGTGCCAGCAGTCTCGAGGTCGCAACTAATGAAAAACTGTTTTTT; CDR3: CASSLEVATNEKLFF
J: TRBJ2-7; V: TRBV27; length: 14; D: TRBD1; size: NA; DNA: TGTGCCAGCAGTTTAAGGACAGGGAGCTACGAGCAGTACTTC; CDR3: CASSLRTGSYEQYF
J: TRBJ2-3; V: TRBV23-1; length: 16; D: TRBD2; size: NA; DNA: TGCGCCAGCAGTCAACCTCTTTCGGGGGGGACAGATACGCAGTATTTT; CDR3: CASSQPLSGGTDTQYF
J: TRBJ2-5; V: TRBV4-1; length: 14; D: TRBD1; size: NA; DNA: TGCGCCAGCAGCCACCCGGACAGGGAAGAGACCCAGTACTTC; CDR3: CASSHPDREETQYF
J: TRBJ1-5; V: TRBV12-5; length: 13; D: NA; size: NA; DNA: TGTGCTAGTGGTCACAGTAGCAATCAGCCCCAGCATTTT; CDR3: CASGHSSNQPQHF
J: TRBJ1-5; V: TRBV6-2/TRBV6-3; length: 15; D: TRBD1; size: NA; DNA: TGTGCCAGCAGCCCTGGACAGGGGAGGAATCAGCCCCAGCATTTT; CDR3: CASSPGQGRNQPQHF
J: TRBJ2-2; V: TRBV9; length: 16; D: NA; size: NA; DNA: TGTGCCAGCAGCGTAGTTGGAGGGCCGAGCACCGGGGAGCTGTTTTTT; CDR3: CASSVVGGPSTGELFF
J: TRBJ2-2; V: TRBV5-1; length: 11; D: NA; size: NA; DNA: TGCGCCAGCAGCTTCTCCGGGGAGCTGTTTTTT; CDR3: CASSFSGELFF
J: TRBJ1-6; V: TRBV5-1; length: 14; D: TRBD1; size: NA; DNA: TGCGCCAGCAGCGAAGGGACAGGGCGTTCACCCCTCCACTTT; CDR3: CASSEGTGRSPLHF
J: TRBJ2-7; V: TRBV11-2; length: 14; D: TRBD1; size: NA; DNA: TGTGCCAGCAGCTTAGTAACAGGGGAGTACGAGCAGTACTTC; CDR3: CASSLVTGEYEQYF
J: TRBJ1-5; V: TRBV6-2/TRBV6-3; length: 17; D: TRBD1; size: NA; DNA: TGTGCCAGCAGCACCGAACAGGGGGGGTATAGCAATCAGCCCCAGCATTTT; CDR3: CASSTEQGGYSNQPQHF
J: TRBJ2-1; V: TRBV4-1; length: 16; D: TRBD2; size: NA; DNA: TGCGCCAGCAGCCCCCTAGCGGGAGGGCCTAACAATGAGCAGTTCTTC; CDR3: CASSPLAGGPNNEQFF
J: TRBJ1-5; V: TRBV28; length: 17; D: TRBD1; size: NA; DNA: TGTGCCAGCAGTCCATCTCCGGGGCAGGGGGCTGGTCAGCCCCAGCATTTT; CDR3: CASSPSPGQGAGQPQHF
J: TRBJ2-7; V: TRBV5-1; length: 16; D: TRBD2; size: NA; DNA: TGCGCCAGCAGCATCCAGAGTAGCGGGGCGATGTACGAGCAGTACTTC; CDR3: CASSIQSSGAMYEQYF
J: TRBJ2-5; V: TRBV19; length: 13; D: NA; size: NA; DNA: TGTGCCAGTAATGCAGGGGCAATGAAGACCCAGTACTTC; CDR3: CASNAGAMKTQYF
J: TRBJ2-3; V: TRBV6-1; length: 17; D: TRBD2; size: NA; DNA: TGTGCCAGCAGTGAATCCCTCCTAGCGGGAGAACCTAATACGCAGTATTTT; CDR3: CASSESLLAGEPNTQYF
J: TRBJ2-1; V: TRBV6-6; length: 13; D: TRBD1; size: NA; DNA: TGTGCCAGCAGACCAGGGGGCAACGATGAGCAGTTCTTC; CDR3: CASRPGGNDEQFF
J: TRBJ1-5; V: TRBV2; length: 14; D: TRBD1; size: NA; DNA: TGTGCCAGCAGCATGGACAGGGGCAATCAGCCCCAGCATTTT; CDR3: CASSMDRGNQPQHF
J: TRBJ2-5; V: TRBV5-4; length: 15; D: TRBD1; size: NA; DNA: TGTGCCAGCACCCTCGGGACAGGGGGCGGTGAGACCCAGTACTTC; CDR3: CASTLGTGGGETQYF
J: TRBJ1-5; V: TRBV28; length: 17; D: NA; size: NA; DNA: TGTGCCAGCAGTTTGAATCACTTCCACAGTAGCAATCAGCCCCAGCATTTT; CDR3: CASSLNHFHSSNQPQHF
J: TRBJ2-3; V: TRBV7-9; length: 19; D: TRBD1; size: NA; DNA: TGTGCCAGCAGCTTAGCGTTCGGACAGGGAGGTTGGTTCACAGATACGCAGTATTTT; CDR3: CASSLAFGQGGWFTDTQYF
J: TRBJ2-7; V: TRBV7-2; length: 18; D: TRBD2; size: NA; DNA: TGTGCCAGCAGCTCCAAGGGGGCGGTAGCGGGGGGCGGCAGCGAGCAGTACTTC; CDR3: CASSSKGAVAGGGSEQYF
J: TRBJ2-1; V: TRBV6-5; length: 12; D: TRBD2; size: NA; DNA: TGTGCCAGCAGAACGGGGGGGGATGAGCAGTTCTTC; CDR3: CASRTGGDEQFF
J: TRBJ1-6; V: TRBV19; length: 16; D: TRBD1; size: NA; DNA: TGTGCCAGTAGTACCCCGGGACAGGGGACGGGTTCACCCCTCCACTTT; CDR3: CASSTPGQGTGSPLHF
J: TRBJ1-2; V: TRBV6-5; length: 13; D: TRBD1; size: NA; DNA: TGTGCCAGCAGACTATCGACAGGGATGGGCTACACCTTC; CDR3: CASRLSTGMGYTF
J: TRBJ1-6; V: TRBV3-1/TRBV3-2; length: 19; D: NA; size: NA; DNA: TGTGCCAGCAGACCGGGCCGTCCAGGGCAAAGCTCCTATAATTCACCCCTCCACTTT; CDR3: CASRPGRPGQSSYNSPLHF
J: TRBJ2-5; V: TRBV4-1; length: 15; D: NA; size: NA; DNA: TGCGCCAGCAGCCTTAGGGCTAGCGCCCAAGAGACCCAGTACTTC; CDR3: CASSLRASAQETQYF
J: TRBJ1-2; V: TRBV5-1; length: 14; D: TRBD1; size: NA; DNA: TGCGCCAGCAGCTTGAGGGACAGGGAGGATCGGTACACCTTC; CDR3: CASSLRDREDRYTF
J: TRBJ1-2; V: TRBV3-1/TRBV3-2; length: 14; D: NA; size: NA; DNA: TGTGCCAGCAGCCAAGGGGAGGTTTCCAGTGGCTACACCTTC; CDR3: CASSQGEVSSGYTF